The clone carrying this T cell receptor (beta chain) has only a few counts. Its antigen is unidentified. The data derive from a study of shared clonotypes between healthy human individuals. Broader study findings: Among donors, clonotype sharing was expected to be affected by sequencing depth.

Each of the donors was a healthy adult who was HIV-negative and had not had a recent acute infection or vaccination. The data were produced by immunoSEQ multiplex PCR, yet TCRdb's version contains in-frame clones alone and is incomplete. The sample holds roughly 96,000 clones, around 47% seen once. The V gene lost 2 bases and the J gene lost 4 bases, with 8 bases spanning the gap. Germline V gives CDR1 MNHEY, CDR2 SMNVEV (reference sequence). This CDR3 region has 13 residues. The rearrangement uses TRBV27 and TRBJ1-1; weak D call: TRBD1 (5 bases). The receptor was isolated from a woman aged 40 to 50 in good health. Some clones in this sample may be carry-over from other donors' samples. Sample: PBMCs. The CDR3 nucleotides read TGTGCCAGCAGTTTAGAGAGGGGCACTGAAGCTTTCTTT. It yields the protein CASSLERGTEAFF.